The source of this T cell receptor (beta chain) is a study of blood T cell repertoires in COVID-19 (dated by TCRdb to 2018 to 2020). Broadly, across the study: Samples covering the acute and convalescent phases of COVID-19 were provided by collaborators in the United States, Italy and Spain. The samples were drawn from two sources: the first 160 participants of the ongoing ImmuneRACE study, and over 950 subjects contributed by 6 global collaborators. The sample metadata nearly always contained a de-identified subject ID, COVID-19 status, age in years and sex. The dataset comprised deeply sampled blood TCRbeta repertoires from subjects exposed to, actively infected with, or recovered from COVID-19. The material from the prospective study consisted of cDNA or gDNA derived from T cells, B-cell-depleted T cells, or PBMCs. The repertoires were released in a freely available public database meant as a resource for research on the immune response to SARS-CoV-2. Where available, HLA class I and class II types were obtained from metadata supplied by the sample provider rather than from assay-based typing.

Note on this clone: Its antigen specificity is not known. There are no base qualities to consult, and no much larger clone falls within one base.

TCRbeta CDR3 regions were amplified from genomic DNA using the immunoSEQ Assay, a bias-controlled multiplex PCR. The paper's data handling went like this. Within the assay, amplification of reference gene primers was used to estimate how many nucleated cells each sample contained. To quantify the absolute abundance of each unique TCRbeta CDR3 rearrangement, sequence reads were collapsed and filtered. For each sample, productive Simpson clonality was calculated as the square root of Simpson's diversity index across productive rearrangements. Held by TCRdb, this immuneACCESS table contains in-frame sequences only and omits some clones. Under half of the omission traces to an unresolved V gene where checked; the cause of the rest is unknown. From that table come the V and J calls and clone size; the DNA was used to work out D and trimming. Recorded for this sample are roughly 60,000 clones; approximately 85% of them occurred a single time. The biggest ten clones account for about 13% of the sample.

Broad study findings and their caveats: Clinical and demographic metadata were provided uncurated, with the amount varying by source and participant.

Each collaborating institution followed its own protocols to collect whole blood in K2EDTA tubes. Collaborator samples were shipped for TCRbeta analysis as frozen whole blood, isolated PBMCs, or DNA extracted from either sample type. This clonotype was obtained from a human donor in a cohort sampled during active COVID-19. Sequencing was done on a sample of peripheral blood.

The DNA sequence follows: TGTGCCAGCTCCGAGGCAGGGGGGACCTACAATGAGCAGTTCTTC. Its translation is CASSEAGGTYNEQFF. Here the chain combines TRBV18 and TRBJ2-1; matching of 7 bases hints at TRBD1 as the D gene. V is pared back by 6 bases and J by 2 bases, with 14 bases lying between the germline termini. The germline V gene encodes CDR1 KGHSH and CDR2 LQKENI. Inclusive of the bounding cysteine and phenylalanine, the CDR3 is 15 residues long. The only DNA kept is the CDR3, 45 bases in frame from the first base.